Listed here are 27 T cell receptor beta chains from one sample, sequenced in a study of post-analysis software for immune sequencing data. Notes on the study in general: Elevated frequency relative to controls characterized about 5 TRBV segments in patients, TRBV5-6, TRBV5-1 and TRBV20-1 among them.

These receptors' antigens are unknown. Presence of unique molecular identifiers characterized the TCR beta cDNA libraries. TCRdb re-derived calls from the PCR reads in MiXCR, one entry per CDR3 protein. The sample shows 750,000 to 900,000 distinct CDR3 sequences, approximately 44% of them seen only once. Input material: blood. These receptors were obtained from a girl aged 10-17 years with multiple sclerosis.

The chain is built from TRBV20-1 and TRBJ2-1; D is unclear. Trimming took 5 bases from V and 3 from J, leaving 17 bases between them. The CDR3 has 15 residues. From germline, CDR1 is DFQATT and CDR2 SNEGSKA (reference sequence). The CDR3 DNA reads as TGCAGTGCTTGTACTCCCCTCGGCGACTACAATGAGCAGTTCTTC. It specifies CSACTPLGDYNEQFF.

This clonotype was detected only a few times. J is TRBJ2-1 and V is TRBV20-1; D unresolved. Trimming removed 5 bases at V and 4 bases at J, with 9 bases between. The CDR3 spans 12 residues. Per the germline V gene, CDR1 is DFQATT and CDR2 is SNEGSKA (reference sequence). The CDR3 DNA reads as TGCAGTGCTGTGTTTGGTTACAATGAGCAGTTCTTC. Protein: CSAVFGYNEQFF.

The rearrangement uses TRBV12-3 or TRBV12-4 and TRBJ1-2, with no clear D. The CDR3 is 17 amino acids. Trimming left V 0 bases short and J 3 bases short, with 17 bases between. CDR3 region: CASSLAVSQALYYGYTF. CDR3 coding DNA: TGTGCCAGCAGTTTAGCGGTCAGTCAGGCCCTCTACTATGGCTACACCTTC.

The chain is built from TRBV19 and TRBJ2-3; D possibly corresponds to TRBD2 (6 bases). V lost 4 bases to trimming and J lost 0 bases, with 14 bases between them. There are 16 residues in the CDR3. Germline CDR1 is LNHDA and CDR2 is SQIVND (reference sequence). The CDR3 nucleotides are TGTGCCAGTAGTAACCCAGCGGGCCCAAGCACAGATACGCAGTATTTT. Translation gives CASSNPAGPSTDTQYF.

This clonotype has only one observation. CDR3 amino acids: CASSGAPGRRNTEAFF. The CDR3 nucleotides are TGTGCCAGCAGCGGAGCCCCAGGACGTAGGAACACTGAAGCTTTCTTT. The chain recombines TRBV9 with TRBJ1-1, with D unclear. This CDR3 region has 16 residues. CDR1 is SGDLS, CDR2 YYNGEE, per germline. Trimming took off 3 bases at V and 1 base at J, with 16 bases between the two ends.

The V and J genes are TRBV9 and TRBJ2-3; no firm D call. Germline-derived CDR1 and CDR2 are SGDLS and YYNGEE. The V end was cut by 4 bases, the J end by 6 bases, with 24 bases between. The CDR3 consists of 17 residues. The CDR3 region is CASSPEGVSVTWDTQYF. The CDR3 region has the DNA TGTGCCAGCAGCCCTGAAGGAGTGAGCGTGACATGGGATACGCAGTATTTT.

This clonotype appeared a few times. V usage is TRBV13 and J usage is TRBJ2-4; 9 bases agree with TRBD1. The end of the DNA is better explained by TRBJ2-7, so the J call may be wrong. This CDR3 is built from 15 residues. Germline V gene lookup returns CDR1 PRHDT and CDR2 FYEKMQ (reference sequence). For the CDR3, the DNA is TGTGCCAGCAGCGGTTCCGGGACAGGGAACTACGAGCAGTACTTC. Residues: CASSGSGTGNYEQYF.

This clonotype came up a few times. V is TRBV6-6 and J is TRBJ2-3; 7 nucleotides align to TRBD1. The J segment lost 2 bases and the V segment lost 4 bases, leaving 3 bases of the junction unmatched. There are 14 residues in the CDR3. Germline V gene data show CDR1 as MNHNY and CDR2 as SVGAGI (reference sequence). The CDR3 nucleotides read TGTGCCAGCAGTTGGGACAGTTCCACAGATACGCAGTATTTT. Residues: CASSWDSSTDTQYF.

The chain joins TRBV7-2 to TRBJ2-4; TRBD1 aligns across 8 bases. V lost 7 bases and J lost 2; bases outside the gene matches: 7. Germline V gene sequence: CDR1 SGHTA, CDR2 FQGNSA. There are 15 residues in the CDR3. CDR3 coding DNA: TGTGCCAGCACCAGACAGGGGCTGACCAAAAACATTCAGTACTTC. Translation: CASTRQGLTKNIQYF.

As concerns this clonotype: The DNA is omitted, as the CDR3 cannot be located on it reliably, and the CDR3 follows TCRdb's listing. CDR3 protein: CASSSSTGEETQYF. The chain is built from TRBV6-6 and TRBJ2-5; the table's TRBD1 call for D was not verified on the DNA. The germline CDR1 and CDR2 sequences are MNHNY and SVGAGI (reference sequence). The CDR3 is 14 amino acids in total, end residues counted.

The chain recombines TRBV6-2 or TRBV6-3 with TRBJ2-5, with 11 bases fitting TRBD2. The CDR3 has 21 amino acids. CDR1 and CDR2 (germline): MNHEY, SVGEGT. V lost 2 bases, J lost 4 bases, and 21 bases stayed unmatched. DNA of the CDR3: TGTGCCAGCAGTTACAAGGGACTAGCGGTAGGCACTGTCCGGTTGGGAGAGACCCAGTACTTC. This encodes CASSYKGLAVGTVRLGETQYF.

This clonotype was counted between two and nine times. The chain is built from TRBV5-1 and TRBJ2-7, with no clear D. This CDR3 is built from 14 residues. Germline-derived CDR1 and CDR2 are SGHRS and YFSETQ. V lost 3 bases and J lost 3, with 13 bases in between. The CDR3 DNA follows: TGCGCCAGCAGCTCCACCCCGGGCCTCTACGAGCAGTACTTC. Translated: CASSSTPGLYEQYF.

V gene TRBV20-1 combines with J gene TRBJ2-1, with 13 bases lining up with TRBD2. From germline, CDR1 is DFQATT and CDR2 SNEGSKA (reference sequence). Trimming took 0 bases from V and 7 from J; bases not matched to a gene: 9. The CDR3 covers 17 residues. The DNA for the CDR3 is TGCAGTGCTAGAGATCTTCATGGACTAGCGGGAGCGAATGAGCAGTTCTTC. Its protein product is CSARDLHGLAGANEQFF.

The table lists this clonotype with a count of one. The chain is built from TRBV5-1 and TRBJ2-3; 9 bases match TRBD1. The CDR3 is 18 amino acids. Germline-derived CDR1 and CDR2 are SGHRS and YFSETQ. The trim removed 4 bases at V and 3 bases at J, leaving 15 bases unmatched. The CDR3 DNA reads TGCGCCAGCAGCGCCCTGGACAGGGGCCGGCTTTTGACAGATACGCAGTATTTT. Amino acids: CASSALDRGRLLTDTQYF. The whole variable domain, remainder taken from reference TRBV5-1 and TRBJ2-3, is KAGVTQTPRYLIKTRGQQVTLSCSPISGHRSVSWYQQTPGQGLQFLFEYFSETQRNKGNFPGRFSGRQFSNSRSEMNVSTLELGDSALYLCASSALDRGRLLTDTQYFGPGTRLTVL.

The table lists this clonotype with a few counts. V is TRBV28 and J is TRBJ2-1, with unresolved D. V lost 2 bases and J lost 5, with 13 bases in between. The CDR3 has 15 amino acids. The germline gives CDR1 MDHEN, CDR2 SYDVKM. The CDR3 here is CASSLLLDQNNEQFF. The CDR3 nucleotides are TGTGCCAGCAGTTTACTTTTAGACCAGAACAATGAGCAGTTCTTC.

V is TRBV11-2 and J is TRBJ2-7; TRBD1 might be the D (6 bases). The V gene lost 3 bases and the J gene lost 2 bases, with 20 bases spanning the gap. This CDR3 is built from 17 residues. The germline V gene encodes CDR1 SGHAT and CDR2 FQNNGV. Written as DNA, the CDR3 is TGTGCCAGCAGCTTCTCCCGTACAGGGCTTAACCCCTACGAGCAGTACTTC. This encodes CASSFSRTGLNPYEQYF.

The chain has TRBV12-3 or TRBV12-4 and TRBJ2-1; TRBD2 agrees at 9 bases. The CDR3 is made up of 12 amino acids. V lost 3 bases, J lost 14 bases, and 5 bases stayed unmatched. CDR3 sequence reads: CASSFYSGSEFF. CDR3 DNA: TGTGCCAGCAGTTTCTATAGCGGGAGTGAGTTCTTC.

This clonotype was counted only a few times. The rearrangement links TRBV9 to TRBJ1-4; D remains unclear. With 0 bases removed from V and 5 bases from J, the gap between germline ends came to 20 bases. CDR1 and CDR2 (germline): SGDLS, YYNGEE. The CDR3 runs to 18 residues. The CDR3 loop reads CASSVAPAPANRNEKLFF. In nucleotides, the CDR3 is TGTGCCAGCAGCGTAGCCCCCGCACCAGCAAACAGAAATGAAAAACTGTTTTTT.

CDR3 nucleotides: TGCAGCATGATCCAAGAGACCCAGTACTTC. Protein sequence: CSMIQETQYF. The chain is built from TRBV29-1 and TRBJ2-5; D unresolved. Trimming pared 8 bases from V and 1 base from J, leaving 5 bases between. This CDR3 is 10 amino acids long. Germline lookup yields CDR1 SQVTM and CDR2 ANQGSEA.

The gene calls are TRBV6-5 and TRBJ2-5; 8 bases line up with TRBD1. Unmatched junction bases numbered 6, after V lost 1 base and J lost 5 bases. The CDR3 loop spans 15 amino acids. Germline-derived CDR1 and CDR2 are MNHEY and SVGAGI. CDR3 sequence reads: CASSYLTGAIETQYF. CDR3 DNA: TGTGCCAGCAGTTACTTGACAGGGGCTATTGAGACCCAGTACTTC.

The V gene is TRBV6-5, the J gene TRBJ1-2; weak D call: TRBD1 (6 bases). V was trimmed by 2 bases and J by 9 bases, leaving 19 bases between them. The V gene's germline CDR1 is MNHEY and CDR2 SVGAGI. The CDR3 runs 15 residues. In DNA, the CDR3 is TGTGCCAGCAGTTACCGGGGCCAGGGGCGCGAACGCTACACCTTC. This gives the protein CASSYRGQGRERYTF.

Here the CDR3 DNA reads TGTGCCAGCAGTTCCTCCCTGGGAGGGGAGCTGTTTTTT. It codes for CASSSSLGGELFF. V and J are TRBV6-1 and TRBJ2-2, with D uncertain. The V gene's germline CDR1 is MNHNS and CDR2 SASEGT. The V end lost 5 bases, the J end lost 8 bases, and 12 bases lay between the germline ends. There are 13 residues in the CDR3.

With respect to this clonotype: At one end, the junction sequence differs from germline, possibly due to a read error. The chain has TRBV15 and TRBJ1-2; D remains unclear. The CDR3 contains 14 residues. Germline values: CDR1 LNHNV, CDR2 YYDKDF (reference sequence). This CDR3 reads CATSREPEGRSYTF. The CDR3 DNA follows: TGTGCTACCAGCAGAGAGCCCGAGGGTCGGTCCTACACCTTC.

The chain links TRBV5-1 to TRBJ2-5; 8 nucleotides line up with TRBD1. The CDR3 length is 14 residues. The J segment lost 5 bases and the V segment lost 4 bases, leaving 7 bases of the junction unmatched. Germline-derived CDR1 and CDR2 are SGHRS and YFSETQ. The CDR3 DNA sequence: TGCGCCAGCAGCGAGGACAGGGTTTGGGAGACCCAGTACTTC. Protein: CASSEDRVWETQYF.

This sequence joins TRBV20-1 and TRBJ2-3; the D gene is possibly TRBD2 (6 bases). Trimming took off 7 bases at V and 5 bases at J, with 13 bases between the two ends. The CDR3 contains 12 residues. Germline lookup yields CDR1 DFQATT and CDR2 SNEGSKA (reference sequence). The CDR3 DNA reads TGCAGTGTAGTGACTAGGGAAGATACGCAGTATTTT. This encodes CSVVTREDTQYF.

This chain uses TRBV24-1 with TRBJ2-1; 7 nucleotides align to TRBD1. Looked up from germline, CDR1 is KGHDR and CDR2 is SFDVKD. The junction had 5 bases not matched to a gene; V was cut back by 4 bases and J by 0 bases. The CDR3 contains 16 residues. CDR3 in amino acids: CATSDWGQTSYNEQFF. Written as DNA, the CDR3 is TGTGCCACCAGTGACTGGGGACAGACCTCCTACAATGAGCAGTTCTTC.

The chain joins TRBV9 to TRBJ2-1, with D possibly matching TRBD2 (6 bases). CDR1 is SGDLS, CDR2 YYNGEE, per germline. V was clipped by 0 bases and J by 7 bases, with 17 bases between them. The CDR3 extends over 16 amino acids. The CDR3, as DNA: TGTGCCAGCAGCGTAGCTCAAGCGGGTTCCGGGAATGAGCAGTTCTTC. It codes for CASSVAQAGSGNEQFF.